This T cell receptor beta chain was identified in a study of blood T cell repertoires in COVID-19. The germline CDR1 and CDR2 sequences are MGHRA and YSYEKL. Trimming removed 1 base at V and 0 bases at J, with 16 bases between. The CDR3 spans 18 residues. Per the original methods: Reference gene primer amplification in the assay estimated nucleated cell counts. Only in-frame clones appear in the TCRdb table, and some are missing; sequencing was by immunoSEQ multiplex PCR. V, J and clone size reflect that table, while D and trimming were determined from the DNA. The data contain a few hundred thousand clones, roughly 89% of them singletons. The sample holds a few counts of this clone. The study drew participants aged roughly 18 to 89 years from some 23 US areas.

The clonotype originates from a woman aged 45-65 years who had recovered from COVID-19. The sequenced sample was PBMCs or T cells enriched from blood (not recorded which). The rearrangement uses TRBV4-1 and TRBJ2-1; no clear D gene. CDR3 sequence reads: CASSQVDMGVSSYNEQFF. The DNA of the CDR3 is TGCGCCAGCAGCCAAGTCGATATGGGCGTAAGCTCCTACAATGAGCAGTTCTTC.